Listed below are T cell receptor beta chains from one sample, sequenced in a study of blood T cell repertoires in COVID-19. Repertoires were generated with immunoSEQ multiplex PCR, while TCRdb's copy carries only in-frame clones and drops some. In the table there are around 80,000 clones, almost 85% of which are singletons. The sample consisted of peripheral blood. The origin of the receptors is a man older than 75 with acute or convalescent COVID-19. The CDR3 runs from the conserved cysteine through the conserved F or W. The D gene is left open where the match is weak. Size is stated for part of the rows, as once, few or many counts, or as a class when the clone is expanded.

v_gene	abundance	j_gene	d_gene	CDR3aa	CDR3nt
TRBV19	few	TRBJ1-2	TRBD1	CASSIRPRQGIDYGYTF	TGTGCCAGTAGTATTCGGCCTAGACAGGGGATAGACTATGGCTACACCTTC
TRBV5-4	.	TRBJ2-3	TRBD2	CASSFRGGTDTQYF	TGTGCCAGCAGCTTCCGGGGGGGAACAGATACGCAGTATTTT
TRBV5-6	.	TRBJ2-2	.	CASSAQEGRTGELFF	TGTGCCAGCAGCGCGCAGGAGGGACGCACCGGGGAGCTGTTTTTT
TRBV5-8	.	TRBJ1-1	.	CASIGRGLEAFF	TGTGCCAGCATCGGGAGGGGACTAGAAGCTTTCTTT
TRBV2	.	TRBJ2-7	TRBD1	CASRGTGRIEQYF	TGTGCCAGCAGGGGGACAGGGCGGATCGAGCAGTACTTC
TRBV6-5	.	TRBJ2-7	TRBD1	CASTQPRQGVHEQYF	TGTGCCAGCACCCAACCCCGACAGGGAGTACACGAGCAGTACTTC
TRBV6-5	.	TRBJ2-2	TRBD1	CASTRDRDGRELFF	TGTGCCAGCACCCGGGACAGGGACGGCAGGGAGCTGTTTTTT
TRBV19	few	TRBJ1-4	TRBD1	CASSTGLDRAELFF	TGTGCCAGTAGCACCGGACTTGACAGGGCCGAACTGTTTTTT
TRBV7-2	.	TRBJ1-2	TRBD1	CASSIPTGGSYGYTF	TGTGCCAGCAGCATTCCAACAGGGGGGAGCTATGGCTACACCTTC
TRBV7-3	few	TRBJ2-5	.	CASRCAEDSEGETQYF	TGTGCCAGCAGGTGTGCAGAGGACAGCGAAGGGGAGACCCAGTACTTC
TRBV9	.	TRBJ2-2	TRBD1	CASSPGTGTVGELFF	TGTGCCAGCAGCCCCGGGACAGGGACTGTCGGGGAGCTGTTTTTT
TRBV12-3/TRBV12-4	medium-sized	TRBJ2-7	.	CASSRLSEQYF	TGTGCCAGCAGTCGTCTGAGCGAGCAGTACTTC
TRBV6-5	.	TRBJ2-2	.	CASRDRTIIGELFF	TGTGCCAGCAGAGACAGGACGATTATCGGGGAGCTGTTTTTT
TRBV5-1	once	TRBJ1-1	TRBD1	CASSRGTGGTEAFF	TGCGCCAGCTCGAGGGGGACAGGGGGCACTGAAGCTTTCTTT
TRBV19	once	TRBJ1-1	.	CASGAPRMNTEAFF	TGTGCCAGTGGGGCCCCCCGCATGAACACTGAAGCTTTCTTT
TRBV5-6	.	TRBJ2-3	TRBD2	CASSLGTAGVTGTQYF	TGTGCCAGCAGCTTGGGGACAGCGGGGGTTACTGGTACGCAGTATTTT
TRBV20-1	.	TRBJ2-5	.	CSASNPAEIQETQYF	TGCAGTGCTAGTAATCCAGCGGAGATTCAAGAGACCCAGTACTTC
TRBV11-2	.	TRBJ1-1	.	CASSLHQGNTEAFF	TGTGCCAGCAGCCTACATCAGGGGAACACTGAAGCTTTCTTT
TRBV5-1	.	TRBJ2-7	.	CASSLGDRSTPEQYF	TGCGCCAGCAGCTTGGGAGATCGTTCCACTCCCGAGCAGTACTTC
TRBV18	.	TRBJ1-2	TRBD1	CASSPPTGANYGYTF	TGTGCCAGCTCACCCCCGACAGGGGCTAACTATGGCTACACCTTC
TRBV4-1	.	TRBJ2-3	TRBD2	CASSQDFSSLAVSTDTQYF	TGCGCCAGCAGCCAAGATTTTTCCTCTCTAGCGGTGAGCACAGATACGCAGTATTTT
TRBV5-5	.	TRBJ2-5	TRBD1	CASSLARDRMGETQYF	TGTGCCAGCAGCTTGGCCCGGGACAGGATGGGAGAGACCCAGTACTTC
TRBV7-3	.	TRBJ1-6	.	CASSLTGDSPLHF	TGTGCCAGCAGCTTAACAGGGGATTCACCCCTCCACTTT
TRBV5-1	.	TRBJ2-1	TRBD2	CASSPPASGGPNEQFF	TGCGCCAGCAGCCCCCCGGCTAGCGGGGGGCCCAATGAGCAGTTCTTC
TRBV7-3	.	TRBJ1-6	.	CASSLTGPGPLHF	TGTGCCAGCAGCTTGACAGGCCCGGGCCCCCTCCACTTT
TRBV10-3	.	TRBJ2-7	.	CAISESFFTGVSYEQYF	TGTGCCATCAGTGAGTCGTTCTTCACGGGGGTCTCCTACGAGCAGTACTTC
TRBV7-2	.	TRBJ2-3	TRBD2	CASSLQASGGTDTQYF	TGTGCCAGCAGTCTACAGGCTAGCGGGGGGACAGATACGCAGTATTTT
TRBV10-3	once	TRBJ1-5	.	CAISESEQPQHF	TGTGCCATCAGTGAGTCCGAGCAGCCCCAGCATTTT
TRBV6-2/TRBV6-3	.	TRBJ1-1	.	CASSGPMNTEAFF	TGTGCCAGCAGTGGGCCCATGAACACTGAAGCTTTCTTT
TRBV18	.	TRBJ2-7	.	CASSPPVRTTNYEQYF	TGTGCCAGCTCACCACCGGTGCGGACAACTAACTACGAGCAGTACTTC
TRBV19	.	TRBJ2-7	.	CASSIRGPTGSRSYEQYF	TGTGCCAGTAGTATACGCGGCCCTACAGGGTCTAGGTCCTACGAGCAGTACTTC
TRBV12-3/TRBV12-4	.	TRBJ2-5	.	CASSRTVQETQYF	TGTGCCAGCAGCCGGACTGTCCAAGAGACCCAGTACTTC
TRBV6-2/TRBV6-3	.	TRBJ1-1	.	CASSYSSRRGLNTEAFF	TGTGCCAGCAGTTACTCGAGTCGTCGGGGTCTGAACACTGAAGCTTTCTTT
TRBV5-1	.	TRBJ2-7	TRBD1	CASSLGTGLYEQYF	TGCGCCAGCAGCTTGGGGACAGGGCTCTACGAGCAGTACTTC
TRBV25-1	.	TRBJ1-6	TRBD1	CASSSGGSYNSPLHF	TGTGCCAGCAGTTCAGGGGGCTCCTATAATTCACCCCTCCACTTT
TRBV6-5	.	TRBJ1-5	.	CASSLWEADQPQHF	TGTGCCAGCAGTCTATGGGAGGCGGATCAGCCCCAGCATTTT
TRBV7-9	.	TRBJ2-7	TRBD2	CASSSGLAYEQYF	TGTGCCAGCAGCTCGGGACTAGCTTACGAGCAGTACTTC
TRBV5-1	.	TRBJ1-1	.	CASSDQINTEAFF	TGCGCCAGCAGCGATCAGATTAACACTGAAGCTTTCTTT
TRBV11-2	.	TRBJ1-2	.	CASSLAGQRGYTF	TGTGCCAGCAGCTTAGCAGGACAGCGGGGCTACACCTTC
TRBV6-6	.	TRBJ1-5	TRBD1	CASSSRGTGDQPQHF	TGTGCCAGCAGTTCCCGGGGGACAGGGGATCAGCCCCAGCATTTT
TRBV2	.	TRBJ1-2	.	CASSEGGGNYGYTF	TGTGCCAGCAGTGAAGGCGGGGGCAACTATGGCTACACCTTC
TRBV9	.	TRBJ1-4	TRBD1	CASSVNEGATNEKLFF	TGTGCCAGCAGCGTAAATGAGGGGGCGACTAATGAAAAACTGTTTTTT
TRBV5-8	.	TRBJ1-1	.	CASSLSPVNTEAFF	TGTGCCAGCAGCCTGTCCCCAGTAAACACTGAAGCTTTCTTT
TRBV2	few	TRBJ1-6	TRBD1	CASMGPGGNSPLHF	TGTGCCAGCATGGGTCCAGGGGGGAATTCACCCCTCCACTTT
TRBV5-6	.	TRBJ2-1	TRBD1	CASRIRGQGYNEQFF	TGTGCCAGCAGAATTCGCGGACAGGGCTACAATGAGCAGTTCTTC
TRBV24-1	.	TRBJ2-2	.	CATSDTGRSNTGELFF	TGTGCCACCAGTGATACCGGTCGATCGAACACCGGGGAGCTGTTTTTT
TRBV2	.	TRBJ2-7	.	CASRPTGEGTYEQYF	TGTGCCAGTCGGCCGACAGGGGAGGGGACCTACGAGCAGTACTTC
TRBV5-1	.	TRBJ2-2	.	CASSLDEGSWGELFF	TGCGCCAGCAGCTTGGACGAGGGCTCCTGGGGGGAGCTGTTTTTT
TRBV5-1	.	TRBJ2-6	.	CASTSGNSGANVLTF	TGCGCCAGCACGTCAGGGAACTCTGGGGCCAACGTCCTGACTTTC
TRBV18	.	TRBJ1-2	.	CASSPEGVSYGYTF	TGTGCCAGCTCACCCGAGGGGGTGAGCTATGGCTACACCTTC
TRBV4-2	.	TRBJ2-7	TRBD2	CASSQGLAATYEQYF	TGTGCCAGCAGCCAAGGACTAGCGGCTACCTACGAGCAGTACTTC
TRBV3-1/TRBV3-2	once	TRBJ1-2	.	CASSNNYGYTF	TGTGCCAGCAGTAATAACTATGGCTACACCTTC
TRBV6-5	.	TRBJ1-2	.	CVTRAGNYGYTF	TGTGTCACAAGAGCGGGGAACTATGGCTACACCTTC
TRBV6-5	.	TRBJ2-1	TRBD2	CASSYSGGGARDEQFF	TGTGCCAGCAGTTACTCGGGCGGGGGGGCGCGCGATGAGCAGTTCTTC
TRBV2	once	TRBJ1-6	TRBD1	CASSAPGTGYNSPLHF	TGTGCCAGCAGCGCCCCCGGGACAGGCTATAATTCACCCCTCCACTTT
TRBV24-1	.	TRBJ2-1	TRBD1	CATSDSYGQDYNEQFF	TGTGCCACCAGTGATTCCTACGGACAGGACTACAATGAGCAGTTCTTC
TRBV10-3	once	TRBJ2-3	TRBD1	CAIRKDRASGTDTQYF	TGTGCCATCAGAAAAGACAGGGCCTCTGGCACAGATACGCAGTATTTT
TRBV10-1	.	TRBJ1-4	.	CASSGARRGEKLFF	TGCGCCAGCAGTGGAGCCAGACGGGGTGAAAAACTGTTTTTT